Presented here are 32 T cell receptor beta chains from one specimen sequenced in a study of blood T cell repertoires in COVID-19. The assay was immunoSEQ multiplex PCR, and TCRdb's table has in-frame clones only and misses some. There are under 300,000 clones in the sample; around 87% occur only once, and about 6% lies in the top ten. What was sequenced was PBMCs or T cells enriched from blood (not recorded which). The receptors were gathered from a woman between 25 and 40 years old with acute COVID-19.

The rearrangement joins TRBV7-8 to TRBJ1-1; TRBD1 is a possible D gene (5 bases). The CDR3 consists of 15 residues. Trimming stripped 4 bases from V and 2 bases from J, with 14 bases between. Germline lookup yields CDR1 SGHVS and CDR2 FQNEAQ. The DNA of the CDR3 is TGTGCCAGCAGCTGGGGCAACAGTTTTAACACTGAAGCTTTCTTT. Its protein is CASSWGNSFNTEAFF.

This clone was seen once. V is TRBV7-8 and J is TRBJ2-5; the D gene is possibly TRBD2 (5 bases). Trimming removed 2 bases from V and 4 bases from J, with 17 bases in between. This CDR3 contains 16 residues. Germline values: CDR1 SGHVS, CDR2 FQNEAQ. The CDR3 sequence: CASSLFEADRVETQYF. The CDR3 DNA reads TGTGCCAGCAGCTTATTCGAAGCGGACCGGGTAGAGACCCAGTACTTC.

The rearrangement links TRBV14 to TRBJ1-1; TRBD1 is a possible D gene (6 bases). CDR1 and CDR2 (germline): SGHDN, FVKESK. The CDR3 is made up of 20 amino acids. Between the trimmed V and J ends, which lost 1 base and 0 bases, there was a span of 24 bases. CDR3 sequence: CASSQAHRDFGVWMNTEAFF. The CDR3 nucleotides are TGTGCCAGCAGCCAAGCCCACAGGGATTTCGGGGTTTGGATGAACACTGAAGCTTTCTTT.

The chain combines TRBV9 with TRBJ2-2, with 11 bases aligning to TRBD2. The CDR3 consists of 16 residues. In germline, CDR1 is SGDLS, CDR2 YYNGEE. With 4 bases clipped from V and 5 bases from J, the junction kept 7 bases outside the gene matches. The CDR3 DNA follows: TGTGCCAGCAGCTCTCGAACTAGCGGGAGAACCGGGGAGCTGTTTTTT. It translates to CASSSRTSGRTGELFF.

The chain couples TRBV28 to TRBJ1-4; TRBD1 is a possible D gene (5 bases). The germline gives CDR1 MDHEN, CDR2 SYDVKM. The CDR3 is 14 residues long. The V gene lost 2 bases and the J gene lost 5 bases, with 9 bases spanning the gap. Written as DNA, the CDR3 is TGTGCCAGCAGTTTAGGGGGGTTAAATGAAAAACTGTTTTTT. Protein: CASSLGGLNEKLFF.

For the CDR3, the DNA is TGTGCCAGCAGCCAAGCCGACTCGGCCAAAAACATTCAGTACTTC. Its protein is CASSQADSAKNIQYF. This sequence joins TRBV3-1 (or the pseudogene TRBV3-2) and TRBJ2-4; D uncertain. Germline V gene lookup returns CDR1 LGHDT and CDR2 YNNKEL (reference sequence). This CDR3 has 15 residues. The V end was cut by 1 base, the J end by 1 base, with 8 bases between.

This chain joins TRBV6-4 and TRBJ1-6; 11 bases fit TRBD1. Germline V gives CDR1 MRHNA, CDR2 SNTAGT. With V trimmed by 6 bases and J by 10 bases, 8 bases remained unmatched. The CDR3 spans 15 residues. The CDR3: CASSRDRGSKSPLHF. Written as DNA, the CDR3 is TGTGCCAGCAGCCGGGACAGGGGGTCCAAATCACCCCTCCACTTT.

V usage is TRBV14 and J usage is TRBJ2-1; no firm D call. Germline V CDR1 and CDR2: SGHDN, FVKESK. The CDR3 is made up of 14 amino acids. The ends were cut back, 1 base at V and 4 bases at J, with 8 bases in the middle. The CDR3 nucleotides are TGTGCCAGCAGCCAAGGGGCTGCGTACAATGAGCAGTTCTTC. This sequence encodes CASSQGAAYNEQFF.

The chain joins TRBV6-5 to TRBJ2-7; TRBD2 agrees at 13 bases. Trimming took 6 bases from V and 2 from J; bases not matched to a gene: 1. In germline, CDR1 is MNHEY, CDR2 SVGAGI. CDR3 size: 14 residues. The CDR3 is CASRGTSGAYEQYF. The CDR3 DNA reads as TGTGCCAGCAGGGGGACTAGCGGGGCCTACGAGCAGTACTTC.

The chain links TRBV20-1 to TRBJ1-2, with 10 bases that match TRBD1. In germline, CDR1 is DFQATT, CDR2 SNEGSKA (reference sequence). Unmatched junction bases numbered 3, after V lost 3 bases and J lost 5 bases. This CDR3 has 13 residues. CDR3 DNA sequence: TGCAGTGCTAGTTCGGGACAGGGGTATGGCTACACCTTC. This codes for CSASSGQGYGYTF.

The rearrangement joins TRBV27 to TRBJ2-3; tentatively, D is TRBD1 (7 bases). The CDR3 covers 15 residues. Trimming removed 4 bases from V and 2 bases from J, with 13 bases in between. Germline CDR1 MNHEY, CDR2 SMNVEV (reference sequence). Here the CDR3 reads CASSSSRGATDTQYF. The CDR3 bases are TGTGCCAGCAGTTCGAGCAGGGGGGCCACAGATACGCAGTATTTT.

Comment on this clone: Other nucleotide sequences in the sample specify the same CDR3. The rearrangement links TRBV9 to TRBJ2-7, with D uncertain. V was shortened by 0 bases and J by 3 bases, with 7 bases between the two germline ends. The CDR3 length is 13 residues. Per germline, CDR1 SGDLS and CDR2 YYNGEE. The CDR3 protein is CASSVGVSYEQYF. DNA of the CDR3: TGTGCCAGCAGCGTAGGAGTTAGCTACGAGCAGTACTTC.

V and J are TRBV18 and TRBJ2-7; 8 bases are shared with TRBD1. V lost 1 base, J lost 7 bases, and 9 bases stayed unmatched. The CDR3 length is 15 residues. Germline assignment: CDR1 KGHSH and CDR2 LQKENI. Here the CDR3 reads CASSPRQGARREQYF. CDR3 bases: TGTGCCAGCTCACCACGGCAGGGGGCACGTCGGGAGCAGTACTTC.

The V call is TRBV11-2, the J call TRBJ2-3; D ambiguous. CDR3 size: 15 residues. The germline V and J ends were trimmed by 1 base and 3 bases, with 11 bases remaining between them. The germline V gene encodes CDR1 SGHAT and CDR2 FQNNGV. The CDR3 DNA is TGTGCCAGCAGCTTAGGCCGGGTAGGAACAGATACGCAGTATTTT. As protein: CASSLGRVGTDTQYF.

V and J are TRBV28 and TRBJ1-5; D might be TRBD1 (6 bases). V was pared by 3 bases and J by 12 bases, with 9 bases between. Germline V CDR1 and CDR2: MDHEN, SYDVKM. The CDR3 loop spans 11 amino acids. The DNA for the CDR3 is TGTGCCAGCAGTTTTGGGGGCAACCAGCATTTT. Amino acids: CASSFGGNQHF.

The chain has TRBV11-2 and TRBJ2-5; 11 positions match TRBD2. The CDR3 is made up of 17 amino acids. V dropped 5 bases and J dropped 1; count of bases not matched to a gene: 9. Looked up from germline, CDR1 is SGHAT and CDR2 is FQNNGV. CDR3 DNA: TGTGCCAGCAGCACAGCCGGGACTAGCGGTTTCCAAGAGACCCAGTACTTC. Its translation is CASSTAGTSGFQETQYF.

The chain couples TRBV6-2 or TRBV6-3 to TRBJ2-7; possibly TRBD1 for D (6 bases). This CDR3 has 14 residues. V was trimmed by 4 bases and J by 3 bases, leaving 13 bases between them. CDR1 is MNHEY and CDR2 is SVGEGT in the germline V gene. The CDR3 loop reads CASSWGRGGYEQYF. CDR3 coding DNA: TGTGCCAGCAGTTGGGGCAGGGGTGGCTACGAGCAGTACTTC.

This chain links TRBV7-3 with TRBJ2-1; 10 nucleotides match TRBD2. CDR3 length: 15 residues. Germline assignment: CDR1 SGHTA and CDR2 FQGTGA. V shed 4 bases and J 10 bases; nucleotides not matched to a gene: 10. The CDR3 DNA is TGTGCCAGCAGCTCTAGGCGGCTAGCGGGAGAAGAGCAGTTCTTC. Residues: CASSSRRLAGEEQFF.

The chain employs TRBV7-9 and TRBJ2-2, with 7 bases fitting TRBD1. Germline V gene data show CDR1 as SEHNR and CDR2 as FQNEAQ (reference sequence). V gave up 0 bases and J gave up 16 bases; unmatched junction bases: 5. This CDR3 is 12 amino acids long. CDR3 sequence reads: CASSLAGQRKFF. The CDR3 DNA reads as TGTGCCAGCAGCTTAGCGGGACAGAGAAAGTTTTTT.

This chain connects TRBV2 to TRBJ1-5; D possibly corresponds to TRBD1 (6 bases). This CDR3 spans 15 amino acids. Trimming took off 4 bases at V and 3 bases at J, with 13 bases between the two ends. Germline V lookup: CDR1 SNHLY, CDR2 FYNNEI. Written as DNA, the CDR3 is TGTGCCAGCAGTGCGGACAGAACCTACAATCAGCCCCAGCATTTT. This sequence encodes CASSADRTYNQPQHF.

This chain connects TRBV28 to TRBJ2-3, with a weak D call TRBD2 (5 bases). The CDR3 runs to 15 residues. V was clipped by 3 bases and J by 2 bases, with 12 bases between them. CDR1 is MDHEN and CDR2 is SYDVKM in the germline V gene. CDR3 protein: CASSLASRTTDTQYF. Written as DNA, the CDR3 is TGTGCCAGCAGTTTGGCTAGCCGGACCACAGATACGCAGTATTTT.

The chain combines TRBV7-9 with TRBJ2-3; D unresolved. The V end lost 2 bases, the J end lost 2 bases, and 14 bases lay between the germline ends. The CDR3 loop spans 16 amino acids. The germline V gene encodes CDR1 SEHNR and CDR2 FQNEAQ (reference sequence). This CDR3 reads CASSLKVPRSTDTQYF. CDR3 coding DNA: TGTGCCAGCAGCTTAAAGGTCCCTAGGTCCACAGATACGCAGTATTTT.

V usage is TRBV4-2 and J usage is TRBJ2-5, with 8 bases aligning to TRBD2. The CDR3 totals 15 residues. The germline CDR1 and CDR2 sequences are LGHNA and YNFKEQ. The J segment lost 1 base and the V segment lost 0 bases, leaving 1 base of the junction unmatched. The CDR3 nucleotides are TGTGCCAGCAGCCAAGATCGGGGGGGCCAAGAGACCCAGTACTTC. Its protein product is CASSQDRGGQETQYF.

The gene calls are TRBV28 and TRBJ2-1; 10 positions match TRBD2. V trimming: 6 bases; J trimming: 8 bases; junction bases outside the gene matches: 13. The CDR3 is 16 amino acids. Germline CDR1 MDHEN, CDR2 SYDVKM. For the CDR3, the DNA is TGTGCCAGCAGGGGCTCTAGCGGGAGTGATTGGGATGAGCAGTTCTTC. Its translation: CASRGSSGSDWDEQFF.

This sequence joins TRBV5-1 and TRBJ1-2; TRBD1 might be the D (5 bases). V dropped 2 bases and J dropped 7 bases, with 15 bases sitting between them. Germline-derived CDR1 and CDR2 are SGHRS and YFSETQ. This CDR3 has 14 amino acids. DNA of the CDR3: TGCGCCAGCAGCTTACCAGGGACTGGAAGTGGCTACACCTTC. The encoded protein is CASSLPGTGSGYTF.

V usage is TRBV27 and J usage is TRBJ2-7; D perhaps matches TRBD2 (6 bases). Per the germline V gene, CDR1 is MNHEY and CDR2 is SMNVEV (reference sequence). The CDR3 has 15 amino acids. The V end was cut by 5 bases, the J end by 3 bases, with 17 bases between. This CDR3 is CASSLEGSGYYEQYF. Written as DNA, the CDR3 is TGTGCCAGCAGTCTAGAGGGTAGCGGCTACTACGAGCAGTACTTC.

The J gene is TRBJ1-1, the V gene TRBV18; 9 nucleotides match TRBD1. CDR3 size: 16 residues. V dropped 1 base and J dropped 5; count of bases not matched to a gene: 8. Germline V CDR1 and CDR2: KGHSH, LQKENI. The CDR3, as DNA: TGTGCCAGCTCACCACGTCACAGGGGGCGCGTGACTGAAGCTTTCTTT. Translating gives CASSPRHRGRVTEAFF.

V and J are TRBV27 and TRBJ1-2; D remains unclear. Germline-derived CDR1 and CDR2 are MNHEY and SMNVEV (reference sequence). This CDR3 has 14 residues. Deletions cut 1 base from V and 6 bases from J, with 12 bases between. CDR3 DNA: TGTGCCAGCAGTTTATTGGGAGGAACAGATGGCTACACCTTC. Its protein product is CASSLLGGTDGYTF.

The J gene is TRBJ1-3, the V gene TRBV7-9; D not resolved. The V gene lost 7 bases and the J gene lost 8 bases, with 9 bases spanning the gap. CDR1 SEHNR and CDR2 FQNEAQ come from the germline V gene (reference sequence). CDR3 length equals 11 residues. CDR3 sequence: CASTRVDTIYF. The CDR3 coding sequence is TGTGCCAGCACTCGGGTGGACACCATATATTTT.

The chain employs TRBV29-1 and TRBJ2-7; a possible D gene is TRBD1 (5 bases). Trimming took 1 base from V and 3 from J, leaving 19 bases between them. There are 16 residues in the CDR3. Germline assignment: CDR1 SQVTM and CDR2 ANQGSEA. CDR3 DNA: TGCAGCGTTGAAGGGGTGGTAGGGGATCCCTTCTACGAGCAGTACTTC. Residues: CSVEGVVGDPFYEQYF.

V is TRBV4-3 and J is TRBJ1-4; TRBD1 matches at 7 bases. The germline CDR1 and CDR2 sequences are LGHNA and YSLEER. CDR3 length: 16 residues. After removal of 2 bases from V and 5 bases from J, the junction contained 8 bases not matched to a gene. The CDR3 protein is CASSQLTGNANEKLFF. CDR3 sequence (DNA): TGCGCCAGCAGCCAACTGACAGGGAATGCCAATGAAAAACTGTTTTTT.

The rearrangement joins TRBV5-4 to TRBJ1-2, with D possibly matching TRBD1 (5 bases). The CDR3 covers 15 residues. CDR1 SGHNT and CDR2 YYREEE come from the germline V gene (reference sequence). With 0 bases removed from V and 6 bases from J, the gap between germline ends came to 15 bases. CDR3 bases: TGTGCCAGCAGCTTGGAAATGGAAGGGGTAGATGGCTACACCTTC. Translating it yields CASSLEMEGVDGYTF.